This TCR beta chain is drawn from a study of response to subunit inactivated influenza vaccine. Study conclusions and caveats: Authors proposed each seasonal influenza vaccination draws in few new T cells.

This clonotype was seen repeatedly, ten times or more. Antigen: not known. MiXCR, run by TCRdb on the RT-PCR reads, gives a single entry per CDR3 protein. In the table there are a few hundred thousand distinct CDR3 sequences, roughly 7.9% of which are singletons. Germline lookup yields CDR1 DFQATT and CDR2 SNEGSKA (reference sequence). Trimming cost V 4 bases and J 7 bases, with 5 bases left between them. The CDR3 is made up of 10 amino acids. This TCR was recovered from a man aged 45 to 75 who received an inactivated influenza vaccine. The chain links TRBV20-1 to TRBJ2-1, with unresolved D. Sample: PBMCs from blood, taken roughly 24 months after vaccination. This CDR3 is CSAKRNEQFF. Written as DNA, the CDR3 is TGCAGTGCTAAGAGGAATGAGCAGTTCTTC.